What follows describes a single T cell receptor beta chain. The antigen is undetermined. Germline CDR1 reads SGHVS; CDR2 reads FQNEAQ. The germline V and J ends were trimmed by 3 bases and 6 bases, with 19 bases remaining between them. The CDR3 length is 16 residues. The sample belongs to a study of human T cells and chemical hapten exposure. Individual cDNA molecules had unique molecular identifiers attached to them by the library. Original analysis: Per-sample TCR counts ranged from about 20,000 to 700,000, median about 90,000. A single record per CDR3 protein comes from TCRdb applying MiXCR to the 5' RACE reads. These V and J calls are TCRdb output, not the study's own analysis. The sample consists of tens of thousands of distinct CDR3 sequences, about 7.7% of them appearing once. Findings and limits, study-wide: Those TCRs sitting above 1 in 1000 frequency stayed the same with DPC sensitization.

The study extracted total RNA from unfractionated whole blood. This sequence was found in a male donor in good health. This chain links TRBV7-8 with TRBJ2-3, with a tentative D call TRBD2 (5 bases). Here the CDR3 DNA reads TGTGCCAGCAGCTTTATAGAGACTAACCGTCCGGATACGCAGTATTTT. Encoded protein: CASSFIETNRPDTQYF.